What follows describes a single T cell receptor beta chain. This specimen belongs to a study of blood T cell repertoires in COVID-19. Study at large: T cells, B-cell-depleted T cells, or PBMCs supplied cDNA or gDNA.

V trimming: 2 bases; J trimming: 6 bases; junction bases outside the gene matches: 4. Germline V gene lookup returns CDR1 SGHNT and CDR2 YYREEE (reference sequence). This CDR3 region has 13 residues. Recruits, aged roughly 18 to 100 years, lived in 20 to 30 US areas. Those designated as exposed participants met a COVID-19 case within 2 weeks before study entry. Original data processing: Amplification from reference gene primers served as the basis for estimated nucleated cell counts. Generated by immunoSEQ multiplex PCR, the TCRdb table keeps only in-frame clones and is missing some. The D gene and trimming were derived from the DNA, and the V and J assignments and clone size from that table. The sample records roughly 61,000 clones, roughly 70% being singletons.

This chain connects TRBV5-4 to TRBJ1-2; 7 bases line up with TRBD1. The source is a woman aged 55-75 years who had been exposed to COVID-19. The material sequenced was PBMCs or T cells enriched from blood (not recorded which). CDR3 DNA: TGTGCCAGCAGCTTTTCAGACAGGGATGGCTACACCTTC. Protein sequence: CASSFSDRDGYTF.